These 13 T cell receptor beta chains were all obtained from the same sample, sequenced in a study of cytomegalovirus exposure and HLA in healthy donors. Amplification used 60 Vbeta primers and 13 Jbeta primers. Profiling relied on immunoSEQ multiplex PCR, and the TCRdb table lists in-frame clones only, not all of them. The table has roughly 120,000 clones, 73% seen once. Sequenced: PBMCs. The receptor source for this set is a man aged 40-49 years in good health and CMV-seronegative.

In this sample, this clone turned up a few times. This chain connects TRBV28 to TRBJ1-6; 8 positions match TRBD1. This CDR3 comprises 16 residues. Germline V lookup: CDR1 MDHEN, CDR2 SYDVKM. V lost 0 bases, J lost 9 bases, and 7 bases stayed unmatched. CDR3 sequence reads: CASSLWTGVSSSPLHF. The CDR3 DNA sequence: TGTGCCAGCAGTTTATGGACAGGGGTTTCGTCTTCACCCCTCCACTTT.

This chain connects TRBV19 to TRBJ2-2; TRBD2 matches at 11 bases. CDR1 is LNHDA and CDR2 is SQIVND in the germline V gene (reference sequence). V gave up 6 bases and J gave up 3 bases; unmatched junction bases: 9. The CDR3 runs to 17 residues. CDR3: CASRKPSGGTDTGELFF. For the CDR3, the DNA is TGTGCCAGTAGAAAACCTAGCGGGGGGACGGACACCGGGGAGCTGTTTTTT.

V and J are TRBV5-6 and TRBJ2-2, with 8 positions matching TRBD1. J was trimmed by 3 bases and V by 3 bases; bases with no gene match: 4. This CDR3 is built from 15 residues. Germline V lookup: CDR1 SGHDT, CDR2 YYEEEE. The CDR3 here is CASSSTGEYTGELFF. DNA for the CDR3: TGTGCCAGCAGCTCGACAGGGGAATACACCGGGGAGCTGTTTTTT.

This clone was counted only a few times. This chain joins TRBV28 and TRBJ1-4; D is possibly TRBD1 (6 bases). The CDR3 has 17 residues. Trimming took off 1 base at V and 3 bases at J, with 15 bases between the two ends. From germline, CDR1 is MDHEN and CDR2 SYDVKM. The CDR3 nucleotides read TGTGCCAGCAGTTTATTAGGGGGTAGGGGTCCTAATGAAAAACTGTTTTTT. Translated: CASSLLGGRGPNEKLFF.

The table lists this clone with a few counts. This sequence joins TRBV27 and TRBJ2-2; 7 nucleotides line up with TRBD1. Trimming cost V 4 bases and J 5 bases; bases outside gene matches: 10. This CDR3 has 16 residues. Germline V gives CDR1 MNHEY, CDR2 SMNVEV (reference sequence). The CDR3: CASSSIQGLQTGELFF. For the CDR3, the DNA is TGTGCCAGCAGTTCGATACAGGGGCTCCAAACCGGGGAGCTGTTTTTT.

The table lists this clone with many counts. This chain connects TRBV19 to TRBJ1-5; maybe TRBD1 (5 bases). V shed 11 bases and J shed 8 bases, with 16 bases lying between them. CDR1 LNHDA and CDR2 SQIVND come from the germline V gene (reference sequence). The CDR3 sequence is 12 residues long. The CDR3 coding sequence is TGTGCCTCCCGACTTGGGGGGGAGCCCCAGCATTTT. It specifies CASRLGGEPQHF.

V and J are TRBV2 and TRBJ1-1; 12 bases are shared with TRBD1. The CDR3 totals 15 residues. CDR1 is SNHLY, CDR2 FYNNEI, per germline. The junction had 6 bases not matched to a gene; V was cut back by 9 bases and J by 1 base. The CDR3 nucleotides read TGTGCCAGTCGGGGACAGGGGGCCCAGAACACTGAAGCTTTCTTT. It translates to CASRGQGAQNTEAFF.

This clone appeared a single time. V and J are TRBV7-8 and TRBJ1-1; 10 bases map to TRBD1. CDR3 size: 21 residues. J lost 1 base, V lost 1 base, and 18 bases had no gene match. Germline CDR1 is SGHVS and CDR2 is FQNEAQ. CDR3 coding DNA: TGTGCCAGCAGCTTAGAAGCGCGACCCGGACAGGGGGAAGGGGAGAACACTGAAGCTTTCTTT. Its translation: CASSLEARPGQGEGENTEAFF.

This clone was counted a single time. This chain joins TRBV28 and TRBJ2-2; 9 bases map to TRBD1. The CDR3 is made up of 14 amino acids. The trim removed 3 bases at V and 6 bases at J, leaving 2 bases unmatched. Germline V gene lookup returns CDR1 MDHEN and CDR2 SYDVKM. The CDR3 DNA sequence: TGTGCCAGCAGTTTGACAGGGGGACCCGGGGAGCTGTTTTTT. Protein product: CASSLTGGPGELFF.

The rearrangement links TRBV5-4 to TRBJ2-3, with 11 bases identical to TRBD1. V was pared by 4 bases and J by 3 bases, with 7 bases of the junction left unmatched. CDR3 length: 16 amino acids. From germline, CDR1 is SGHNT and CDR2 YYREEE (reference sequence). CDR3 nucleotides: TGTGCCAGCAGCCCTGGACAGGGGGCTTTGACAGATACGCAGTATTTT. Translating it yields CASSPGQGALTDTQYF.

The chain employs TRBV7-2 and TRBJ2-3; the match to TRBD2 covers 16 bases. Germline-derived CDR1 and CDR2 are SGHTA and FQGNSA. CDR3 length equals 18 residues. V lost 5 bases and J lost 0; bases outside the gene matches: 5. CDR3 sequence: CASSQGLAGGPSTDTQYF. CDR3 nucleotides: TGTGCCAGCAGCCAGGGACTAGCGGGGGGGCCGAGCACAGATACGCAGTATTTT.

V is TRBV14 and J is TRBJ2-2; D is unresolved. Germline V gives CDR1 SGHDN, CDR2 FVKESK. The CDR3 sequence is 14 residues long. Trimming pared 0 bases from V and 6 bases from J, leaving 8 bases between. CDR3 amino acids: CASSQDLPPGELFF. For the CDR3, the DNA is TGTGCCAGCAGCCAAGATCTCCCCCCCGGGGAGCTGTTTTTT. The complete variable domain, with remaining parts taken from reference TRBV14 and TRBJ2-2, reads EAGVTQFPSHSVIEKGQTVTLRCDPISGHDNLYWYRRVMGKEIKFLLHFVKESKQDESGMPNNRFLAERTGGTYSTLKVQPAELEDSGVYFCASSQDLPPGELFFGEGSRLTVL.

This chain links TRBV5-4 with TRBJ2-5; 7 bases line up with TRBD1. The CDR3 is 14 residues long. From germline, CDR1 is SGHNT and CDR2 YYREEE (reference sequence). Losses at the gene ends were 2 bases for V and 1 base for J; bases not matched to a gene: 2. The DNA for the CDR3 is TGTGCCAGCAGCTTAGGGACAGCCCAAGAGACCCAGTACTTC. This gives the protein CASSLGTAQETQYF.